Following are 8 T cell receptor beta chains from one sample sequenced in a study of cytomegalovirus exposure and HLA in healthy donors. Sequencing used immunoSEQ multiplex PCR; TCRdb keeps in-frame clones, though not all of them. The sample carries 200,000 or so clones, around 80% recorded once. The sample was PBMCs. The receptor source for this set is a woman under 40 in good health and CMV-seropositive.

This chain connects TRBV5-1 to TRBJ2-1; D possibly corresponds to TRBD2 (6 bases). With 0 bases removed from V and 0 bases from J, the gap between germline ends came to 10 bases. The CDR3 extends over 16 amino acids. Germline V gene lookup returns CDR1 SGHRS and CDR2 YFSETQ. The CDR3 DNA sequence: TGCGCCAGCAGCTTGGAGGCGGGGAGCTCCTACAATGAGCAGTTCTTC. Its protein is CASSLEAGSSYNEQFF.

CDR3 sequence: CASSLPGGAQYF. The CDR3 bases are TGTGCCAGCAGTTTGCCGGGGGGGGCGCAGTATTTT. This chain joins TRBV27 and TRBJ2-3, with 8 bases identical to TRBD2. In germline, CDR1 is MNHEY, CDR2 SMNVEV (reference sequence). V shed 3 bases, J shed 10 bases, and the junction held 3 bases outside the gene matches. This CDR3 has 12 amino acids.

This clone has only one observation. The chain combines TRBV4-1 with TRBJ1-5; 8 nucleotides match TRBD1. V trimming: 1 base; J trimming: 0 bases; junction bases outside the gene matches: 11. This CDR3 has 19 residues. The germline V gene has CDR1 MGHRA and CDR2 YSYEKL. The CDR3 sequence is CASSQGLGTGDYSNQPQHF. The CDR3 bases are TGCGCCAGCAGCCAAGGGTTGGGGACAGGAGATTATAGCAATCAGCCCCAGCATTTT.

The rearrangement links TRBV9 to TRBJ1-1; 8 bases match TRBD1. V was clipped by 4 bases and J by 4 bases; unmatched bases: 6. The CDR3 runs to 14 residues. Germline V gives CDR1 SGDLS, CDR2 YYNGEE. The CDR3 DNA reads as TGTGCCAGCAGCCCCAGACAGGGGACCACTGAAGCTTTCTTT. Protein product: CASSPRQGTTEAFF.

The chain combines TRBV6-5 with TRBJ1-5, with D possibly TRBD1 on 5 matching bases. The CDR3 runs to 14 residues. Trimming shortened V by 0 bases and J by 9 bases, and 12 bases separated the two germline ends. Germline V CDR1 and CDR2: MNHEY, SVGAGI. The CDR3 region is CASSYSPAQGPQHF. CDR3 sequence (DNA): TGTGCCAGCAGTTACTCTCCGGCGCAGGGGCCCCAGCATTTT.

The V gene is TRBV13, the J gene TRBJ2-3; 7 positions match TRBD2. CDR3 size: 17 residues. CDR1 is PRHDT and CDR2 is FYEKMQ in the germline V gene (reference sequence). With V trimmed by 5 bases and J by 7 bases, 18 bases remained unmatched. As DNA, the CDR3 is TGTGCCAGCAGCCCCAGAGAGCGGGAAATCCCTCCAAATACGCAGTATTTT. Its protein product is CASSPREREIPPNTQYF.

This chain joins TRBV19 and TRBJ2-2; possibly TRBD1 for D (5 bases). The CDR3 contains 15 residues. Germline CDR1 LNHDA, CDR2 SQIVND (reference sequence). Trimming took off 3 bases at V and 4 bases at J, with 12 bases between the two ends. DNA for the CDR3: TGTGCCAGTAGTATTCAGGGAAGAGGCACCGGGGAGCTGTTTTTT. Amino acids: CASSIQGRGTGELFF.

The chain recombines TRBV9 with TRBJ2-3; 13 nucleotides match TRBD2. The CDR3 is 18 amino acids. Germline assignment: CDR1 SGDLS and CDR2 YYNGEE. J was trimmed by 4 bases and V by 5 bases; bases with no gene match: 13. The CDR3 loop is CASSRGLAGSPGADTQYF. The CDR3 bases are TGTGCCAGCAGTCGGGGACTAGCGGGATCGCCGGGAGCAGATACGCAGTATTTT.